This TCR beta chain originates from a study of blood T cell repertoires in COVID-19. Data came from immunoSEQ multiplex PCR; TCRdb stores just in-frame clones and leaves some out. The profile shows approximately 200,000 clones, about 87% of them singletons. The sequenced material came from PBMCs or T cells enriched from blood (not recorded which). The sequence was obtained from a woman aged 25 to 39 who had been exposed to COVID-19.

The CDR3 bases are TGTGCCAGCAGGTCCGGGACAGGGGGCCGTGAGCAGTTCTTC. It codes for CASRSGTGGREQFF. This chain links TRBV2 with TRBJ2-1, with 12 positions matching TRBD1. V shed 6 bases and J 9 bases; nucleotides not matched to a gene: 6. CDR1 SNHLY and CDR2 FYNNEI come from the germline V gene. This CDR3 region has 14 residues.